This entry features one T cell receptor (beta chain) sequence. The antigen remains unidentified. This entry belongs to a study of cytomegalovirus exposure and HLA in healthy donors. General study points: It was taken for granted in presence/absence analyses that sequencing depth across donors was roughly uniform. Previously analyzed data showed that most TCR beta V segments were productive at a frequency of about 87% or about 30%. The classifier reportedly diagnosed cytomegalovirus status with high sensitivity and specificity.

13 Jbeta primers and 60 Vbeta primers were used for the PCR. The table came from immunoSEQ multiplex PCR; TCRdb's copy has only in-frame clones and leaves some out. The table records 100,000 to 150,000 clones, 77% of them present only once. Each donor was nominally healthy when sampled (though unrecorded immune exposures were likely). CDR3 length equals 15 residues. Germline CDR1 is SNHLY and CDR2 is FYNNEI. Trimming cost V 7 bases and J 6 bases; bases outside gene matches: 10. This clonotype originated in a man between 18 and 35 years old in good health and CMV-seropositive. The chain links TRBV2 to TRBJ2-1, with 9 nucleotides matching TRBD1. Sequencing input: PBMCs. The CDR3 coding sequence is TGTGCCAGCAACCACGGGACAGGGTATCGCAATGAGCAGTTCTTC. It codes for CASNHGTGYRNEQFF. The variable domain in full, with the rest retrieved from reference TRBV2 and TRBJ2-1, is EPEVTQTPSHQVTQMGQEVILRCVPISNHLYFYWYRQILGQKVEFLVSFYNNEISEKSEIFDDQFSVERPDGSNFTLKIRSTKLEDSAMYFCASNHGTGYRNEQFFGPGTRLTVL.